The 18 T cell receptor beta chains presented below share a single source sample, sequenced in a study of blood T cell repertoires in COVID-19. Clones were sequenced by immunoSEQ multiplex PCR, and TCRdb holds only the in-frame ones, with some missing. The table lists around 200,000 clones, roughly four fifths of them singletons. Sequences were obtained from peripheral blood. All receptors come from a man younger than 40 with active or convalescent COVID-19.

The chain recombines TRBV6-6 with TRBJ2-5, with D possibly TRBD1 on 5 matching bases. Germline CDR1 and CDR2: MNHNY and SVGAGI (reference sequence). The CDR3 sequence is 13 residues long. V was clipped by 7 bases and J by 3 bases, with 12 bases between them. This chain's CDR3 is CASTDNVKETQYF. The CDR3 DNA is TGTGCCAGCACGGACAACGTCAAAGAGACCCAGTACTTC.

The chain uses TRBV4-1 and TRBJ1-5, with 7 bases matching TRBD1. Trimming cost V 5 bases and J 7 bases; bases outside gene matches: 11. CDR1 and CDR2 (germline): MGHRA, YSYEKL. The CDR3 contains 15 residues. Written as DNA, the CDR3 is TGCGCCAGCAGCATCTTACAGGGGCAGTGGCAGCCCCAGCATTTT. This translates into CASSILQGQWQPQHF.

This chain joins TRBV11-2 and TRBJ1-2; TRBD1 matches 8 bases. The V segment lost 5 bases and the J segment 4 bases; nucleotides outside the gene matches: 18. This CDR3 contains 18 residues. Germline V lookup: CDR1 SGHAT, CDR2 FQNNGV. CDR3 bases: TGTGCCAGCAGCATCCGGCCGGGACAGGCGACTACTAGCTATGGCTACACCTTC. It is translated as CASSIRPGQATTSYGYTF.

The rearrangement links TRBV3-1 (or the pseudogene TRBV3-2) to TRBJ2-1; 12 bases align to TRBD2. The CDR3 has 18 amino acids. CDR1 is LGHDT and CDR2 is YNNKEL in the germline V gene (reference sequence). V shed 0 bases, J shed 0 bases, and the junction held 3 bases outside the gene matches. CDR3 amino acids: CASSQDGLAGSSYNEQFF. The CDR3, as DNA: TGTGCCAGCAGCCAAGATGGACTAGCGGGGAGCTCCTACAATGAGCAGTTCTTC.

V is TRBV5-1 and J is TRBJ2-7, with 7 bases matching TRBD1. There are 13 residues in the CDR3. CDR1 is SGHRS and CDR2 is YFSETQ in the germline V gene. Trimming cost V 2 bases and J 3 bases; bases outside gene matches: 2. CDR3 sequence: CASSFDRDYEQYF. The CDR3 coding sequence is TGCGCCAGCAGCTTCGACAGGGACTACGAGCAGTACTTC.

This sequence joins TRBV6-5 and TRBJ1-5; no firm D call. Germline V gene sequence: CDR1 MNHEY, CDR2 SVGAGI. V was clipped by 6 bases and J by 3 bases, with 9 bases between them. The CDR3 has 13 amino acids. This CDR3 reads CASSGWANQPQHF. The CDR3 nucleotides are TGTGCCAGCAGCGGTTGGGCCAATCAGCCCCAGCATTTT.

The CDR3 DNA sequence: TGTGCCAGCACGCTTATAGCGGGAGGGGGAGAGACCCAGTACTTC. Encoded protein: CASTLIAGGGETQYF. The chain recombines TRBV5-5 with TRBJ2-5, with 11 bases fitting TRBD2. The germline V gene encodes CDR1 SGHKS and CDR2 YYEKEE (reference sequence). The CDR3 has 15 residues. After removal of 6 bases from V and 4 bases from J, the junction contained 8 bases not matched to a gene.

The CDR3 nucleotides read TGTGCCAGCAGCATTCTGGCCGACAGCTACGAGCAGTACTTC. It translates to CASSILADSYEQYF. The chain employs TRBV11-2 and TRBJ2-7, with TRBD1 as a possible D gene (5 bases). Germline values: CDR1 SGHAT, CDR2 FQNNGV. The CDR3 consists of 14 residues. Deletions cut 5 bases from V and 3 bases from J, with 14 bases between.

The chain carries TRBV6-5 and TRBJ2-1; 11 bases align to TRBD1. J gave up 6 bases and V 6 bases, and 4 bases lay outside the gene matches. Looked up from germline, CDR1 is MNHEY and CDR2 is SVGAGI. The CDR3 runs 14 residues. CDR3 region: CASSGQGAPNEQFF. The CDR3, as DNA: TGTGCCAGCAGCGGACAGGGGGCGCCCAATGAGCAGTTCTTC.

This chain connects TRBV28 to TRBJ2-5, with 8 bases lining up with TRBD1. Per germline, CDR1 MDHEN and CDR2 SYDVKM. J gave up 3 bases and V 4 bases, and 4 bases lay outside the gene matches. The CDR3 is 14 residues long. CDR3 sequence reads: CASSSGQVEETQYF. The CDR3 DNA reads as TGTGCCAGCAGTTCGGGACAGGTTGAAGAGACCCAGTACTTC.

Only one count was recorded for this clone. J is TRBJ1-2 and V is TRBV27; D not certain. The ends were cut back, 5 bases at V and 6 bases at J, with 10 bases in the middle. Looked up from germline, CDR1 is MNHEY and CDR2 is SMNVEV (reference sequence). The CDR3 runs to 12 residues. Here the CDR3 reads CASSLGGNGYTF. DNA for the CDR3: TGTGCCAGCAGTCTAGGCGGGAATGGCTACACCTTC.

This clone occurred once. The V and J genes are TRBV6-5 and TRBJ2-1; 9 bases align to TRBD1. The ends lost 1 base at V and 7 bases at J; junction bases unmatched: 5. Per the germline V gene, CDR1 is MNHEY and CDR2 is SVGAGI. The CDR3 has 15 amino acids. The CDR3 nucleotides are TGTGCCAGCAGTTACTTGGGGACAGGGCCGAATGAGCAGTTCTTC. It specifies CASSYLGTGPNEQFF.

The V gene is TRBV30, the J gene TRBJ1-2; D is unclear. Germline V CDR1 and CDR2: GTSNPN, SVGIG (reference sequence). This CDR3 region has 13 residues. V shed 1 base and J shed 2 bases, with 8 bases lying between them. In DNA, the CDR3 is TGTGCCTGGAGTGGCCGGGGAAACTATGGCTACACCTTC. Translated: CAWSGRGNYGYTF.

A remark on this clone: Other DNA sequences in the sample encode the same CDR3. The genes are TRBV5-1 and TRBJ2-2; D not certain. V was trimmed by 0 bases and J by 0 bases, leaving 3 bases between them. The CDR3 runs to 14 residues. CDR1 SGHRS and CDR2 YFSETQ come from the germline V gene. For the CDR3, the DNA is TGCGCCAGCAGCTTGGACACGAACACCGGGGAGCTGTTTTTT. Translation gives CASSLDTNTGELFF.

The CDR3 DNA reads TGTGCCAGCTCACCACAGGGGGCCGGGGACACTGAAGCTTTCTTT. Amino acid sequence: CASSPQGAGDTEAFF. The rearrangement joins TRBV18 to TRBJ1-1; 7 bases map to TRBD1. The length of the CDR3 is 15 residues. Germline V lookup: CDR1 KGHSH, CDR2 LQKENI. The J segment lost 3 bases and the V segment lost 1 base, leaving 5 bases of the junction unmatched.

The chain recombines TRBV7-2 with TRBJ2-1, with TRBD2 as a possible D gene (7 bases). The CDR3 is 15 residues long. Between the trimmed V and J ends, which lost 1 base and 7 bases, there was a span of 14 bases. Germline V gene data show CDR1 as SGHTA and CDR2 as FQGNSA. The CDR3 region has the DNA TGTGCCAGCAGCTTAGTTGGACTAGGGGGGAATGAGCAGTTCTTC. Encoded protein: CASSLVGLGGNEQFF.

The V gene is TRBV29-1, the J gene TRBJ2-1; 13 bases are shared with TRBD2. The ends lost 1 base at V and 1 base at J; junction bases unmatched: 10. CDR1 and CDR2 from the germline V gene are SQVTM and ANQGSEA. The CDR3 contains 19 residues. DNA for the CDR3: TGCAGCGTTGAAGGATTATGGGGACTAGCGGGGCTTTCCTACAATGAGCAGTTCTTC. Translating gives CSVEGLWGLAGLSYNEQFF.

The V gene is TRBV3-1 (or the pseudogene TRBV3-2), the J gene TRBJ2-5; TRBD2 matches 9 bases. The germline V gene encodes CDR1 LGHDT and CDR2 YNNKEL (reference sequence). CDR3 size: 18 residues. The ends lost 2 bases at V and 5 bases at J; junction bases unmatched: 15. The CDR3 reads CASSQISAGGNRPETQYF. For the CDR3, the DNA is TGTGCCAGCAGCCAAATTTCAGCGGGGGGTAATAGGCCGGAGACCCAGTACTTC.